This T cell receptor (beta chain) is from a study of CD8 T cells in Susac syndrome. Germline CDR1 is SGHRS and CDR2 is YFSETQ. The CDR3 runs 13 residues. V dropped 4 bases and J dropped 7 bases, with 14 bases sitting between them. Reverse transcription of about 0.45 to 1 ug RNA was carried out with random hexamers. Multiplex immunoSEQ PCR targeted 54 Vbeta and 13 Jbeta TCR beta segments. TCRdb ran MiXCR on the immunoSEQ multiplex PCR reads and lists one entry per CDR3 protein. The table shows 150,000 to 200,000 distinct CDR3 sequences, with 85% to 95% occurring only once. Patients with Susac syndrome showed fulfilment of recently defined diagnostic criteria for definite or probable disease. TEMRA cells were enriched by FACS, while CD8+ and CD4+ T cells were obtained through a negative isolation that was performed magnetically.

The V gene is TRBV5-1, the J gene TRBJ1-2; D is unclear. The sample taken for sequencing was CD4+ T cells from PBMCs. The clonotype comes from a human donor with Susac syndrome. The CDR3 spells CASSPDGVGGYTF. The CDR3, as DNA: TGCGCCAGCAGCCCAGATGGGGTTGGTGGCTACACCTTC.